Below are 28 T cell receptor beta chains sequenced from a single sample in a study of blood T cells in healthy people across ages. Sample-barcoded 5' priming and a J-beta primer mix drove a second PCR of roughly 7 to 11 cycles. Each CDR3 protein gets one entry after TCRdb re-called the 5' RACE reads with MiXCR. The table includes approximately 800,000 distinct CDR3 sequences, 40% to 65% detected once. Material: blood. These receptors were taken from an elderly man in good health.

The J gene is TRBJ2-1, the V gene TRBV9; D perhaps matches TRBD2 (6 bases). Matching the DNA end better, TRBJ2-7 makes the J call doubtful. Germline assignment: CDR1 SGDLS and CDR2 YYNGEE. This CDR3 comprises 14 residues. The chain's CDR3 is CASSAGTARGEQYF. The CDR3 nucleotides are TGTGCCAGCAGCGCAGGGACGGCTCGGGGGGAGCAGTACTTC.

The chain combines TRBV10-3 with TRBJ2-3; D may be TRBD2 (6 bases). CDR1 and CDR2 (germline): ENHRY, SYGVKD. The ends were cut back, 11 bases at V and 6 bases at J, with 15 bases in the middle. The CDR3 totals 12 residues. CDR3 region: CAAAGRDDTQYF. The CDR3 DNA reads TGTGCCGCGGCAGGGCGGGACGATACGCAGTATTTT.

The chain couples TRBV18 to TRBJ2-7; D is perhaps TRBD1 or TRBD2 (5 bases each). The length of the CDR3 is 13 residues. Germline V gives CDR1 KGHSH, CDR2 LQKENI. Trimming left V 0 bases short and J 4 bases short, with 7 bases between. CDR3 protein: CASSPPGEYEQYF. The CDR3 nucleotides are TGTGCCAGCTCACCACCGGGGGAATACGAGCAGTACTTC.

The J gene is TRBJ2-7, the V gene TRBV6-5; TRBD1 agrees at 10 bases. Germline V gives CDR1 MNHEY, CDR2 SVGAGI. V lost 5 bases and J lost 3; bases outside the gene matches: 7. The CDR3 consists of 15 residues. The CDR3: CASSRRDRGGYEQYF. CDR3 DNA: TGTGCCAGCAGTAGACGGGACAGGGGCGGCTACGAGCAGTACTTC.

This sequence joins TRBV10-3 and TRBJ2-2; no clear D. V was trimmed by 0 bases and J by 7 bases, leaving 9 bases between them. This CDR3 has 14 amino acids. Germline loops: CDR1 ENHRY, CDR2 SYGVKD. For the CDR3, the DNA is TGTGCCATCAGTGAGTCGCTACGCGGCGGGGAGCTGTTTTTT. Its protein product is CAISESLRGGELFF.

The chain couples TRBV2 to TRBJ2-2; a possible D gene is TRBD1 (5 bases). Germline CDR1 and CDR2: SNHLY and FYNNEI. V shed 6 bases and J shed 4 bases, with 15 bases lying between them. The CDR3 sequence is 15 residues long. CDR3 DNA: TGTGCCAGCAGACTTAGGACATCCCCCACCGGGGAGCTGTTTTTT. It encodes CASRLRTSPTGELFF.

J is TRBJ2-7 and V is TRBV27; TRBD1 agrees at 9 bases. Germline V lookup: CDR1 MNHEY, CDR2 SMNVEV (reference sequence). After removal of 5 bases from V and 7 bases from J, the junction contained 12 bases not matched to a gene. This CDR3 spans 15 amino acids. The CDR3: CASSRAGTGYNEQYF. CDR3 in DNA: TGTGCCAGCAGTCGAGCCGGGACAGGGTACAATGAGCAGTACTTC.

The CDR3 loop reads CASSPSGPAGNEQFF. The CDR3, as DNA: TGTGCCAGCAGTCCTAGCGGCCCCGCGGGGAATGAGCAGTTCTTC. This sequence joins TRBV3-1 and TRBJ2-1; 7 bases align to TRBD2. The CDR3 runs to 15 residues. Germline trimming cut 6 bases from V and 7 bases from J; bases unmatched to any gene: 12. Germline V gene lookup returns CDR1 LGHDT and CDR2 YNNKEL (reference sequence).

As concerns this clonotype: An end of the junction does not agree with germline; a read error may underlie this. V usage is TRBV3-1 and J usage is TRBJ2-1, with D possibly being TRBD2 (5 bases). Germline lookup yields CDR1 LGHDT and CDR2 YNNKEL (reference sequence). The CDR3 has 12 amino acids. The CDR3 DNA sequence: TGTGCCCGCAGCCAAGATGACGTGGGAGAGTTCTTC. It encodes CARSQDDVGEFF.

The gene calls are TRBV5-6 and TRBJ1-1; unclear D gene. CDR3 length equals 15 residues. The germline V gene has CDR1 SGHDT and CDR2 YYEEEE. Deletions cut 0 bases from V and 0 bases from J, with 9 bases between. The CDR3 is CASSLGDTLNTEAFF. CDR3 sequence (DNA): TGTGCCAGCAGCTTGGGAGACACCCTGAACACTGAAGCTTTCTTT.

The CDR3 is CASSTRRPSTDTQYF. The CDR3 coding sequence is TGTGCCAGCAGTACTAGGAGACCCAGCACAGATACGCAGTATTTT. V and J are TRBV7-2 and TRBJ2-3, with a possible D match to TRBD2 (5 bases). The CDR3 loop spans 15 amino acids. V was trimmed by 6 bases and J by 0 bases, leaving 13 bases between them. In germline, CDR1 is SGHTA, CDR2 FQGNSA.

This chain connects TRBV9 to TRBJ2-1; 12 bases map to TRBD1. J gave up 8 bases and V 2 bases, and 5 bases lay outside the gene matches. Germline-derived CDR1 and CDR2 are SGDLS and YYNGEE. The CDR3 has 15 residues. Written as DNA, the CDR3 is TGTGCCAGCAGCGTCGGGGGACAGGGGGCTCATGAGCAGTTCTTC. Translation: CASSVGGQGAHEQFF.

This clonotype was seen more than once but under ten times. This chain links TRBV29-1 with TRBJ2-3; D not certain. Germline V gene data show CDR1 as SQVTM and CDR2 as ANQGSEA. Trimming cost V 3 bases and J 2 bases, with 9 bases left between them. This CDR3 has 13 amino acids. The CDR3 here is CSVESLFTDTQYF. Written as DNA, the CDR3 is TGCAGCGTTGAGTCTCTTTTCACAGATACGCAGTATTTT.

In its sample, this clonotype was seen a few times. The chain has TRBV29-1 and TRBJ1-1, with 9 bases that match TRBD1. The CDR3 consists of 13 residues. The junction had 6 bases not matched to a gene; V was cut back by 6 bases and J by 4 bases. Germline CDR1 reads SQVTM; CDR2 reads ANQGSEA. CDR3: CSVTGQGTTEAFF. The CDR3 DNA is TGCAGCGTAACCGGACAGGGGACCACTGAAGCTTTCTTT. The full variable domain, in which reference TRBV29-1 and TRBJ1-1 provide the parts outside the CDR3, is SAVISQKPSRDICQRGTSLTIQCQVDSQVTMMFWYRQQPGQSLTLIATANQGSEATYESGFVIDKFPISRPNLTFSTLTVSNMSPEDSSIYLCSVTGQGTTEAFFGQGTRLTVV.

There are a few counts of this clonotype. The V and J genes are TRBV18 and TRBJ2-3, with 7 bases that match TRBD2. The CDR3 loop spans 14 amino acids. The V and J ends lost 6 bases and 2 bases, in that order; junction bases with no gene match: 5. The germline CDR1 and CDR2 sequences are KGHSH and LQKENI. The CDR3 sequence is CASSLGLDTDTQYF. CDR3 DNA: TGTGCCAGCTCTCTAGGACTAGACACAGATACGCAGTATTTT.

J is TRBJ1-6 and V is TRBV7-9; D call uncertain. Per the germline V gene, CDR1 is SEHNR and CDR2 is FQNEAQ (reference sequence). V was trimmed by 5 bases and J by 9 bases, leaving 14 bases between them. This CDR3 comprises 14 residues. Written as DNA, the CDR3 is TGTGCCAGCAGCCCCGGGATCCGGGGTTCACCCCTCCACTTT. Translated, it gives CASSPGIRGSPLHF.

The chain carries TRBV27 and TRBJ2-7, with D uncertain. CDR3 size: 16 residues. The germline V and J ends were trimmed by 0 bases and 2 bases, with 14 bases remaining between them. From germline, CDR1 is MNHEY and CDR2 SMNVEV (reference sequence). This CDR3 reads CASSLSRTATTYEQYF. CDR3 DNA sequence: TGTGCCAGCAGTTTATCGAGGACGGCGACAACCTACGAGCAGTACTTC.

The genes are TRBV3-1 and TRBJ2-1, with D possibly being TRBD2 (5 bases). CDR1 is LGHDT and CDR2 is YNNKEL in the germline V gene (reference sequence). V was trimmed by 4 bases and J by 6 bases, leaving 16 bases between them. The CDR3 is 15 residues long. The CDR3 sequence is CASSPESIRGNEQFF. The CDR3 DNA reads as TGTGCCAGCAGCCCGGAGAGTATCCGGGGCAATGAGCAGTTCTTC.

V is TRBV20-1 and J is TRBJ1-2, with D maybe TRBD1 (6 bases). Germline V gene sequence: CDR1 DFQATT, CDR2 SNEGSKA (reference sequence). This CDR3 contains 14 residues. The chain's CDR3 is CSPRGTDPIGGYTF. The CDR3 DNA reads TGCAGCCCTAGGGGGACGGACCCTATTGGTGGCTACACCTTC.

Points on this clonotype: Being one base from a much bigger clone, this may be a read error. The chain joins TRBV12-3 or TRBV12-4 to TRBJ2-5; TRBD1 matches at 9 bases. V was clipped by 6 bases and J by 4 bases; unmatched bases: 6. The CDR3 consists of 14 residues. The CDR3 sequence is CASSSGTGTETQYF. For the CDR3, the DNA is TGTGCCAGCAGCTCCGGGACAGGGACAGAGACCCAGTACTTC.

V gene TRBV9 combines with J gene TRBJ2-1, with D possibly TRBD2 on 6 matching bases. Trimming pared 3 bases from V and 2 bases from J, leaving 12 bases between. There are 15 residues in the CDR3. CDR1 is SGDLS and CDR2 is YYNGEE in the germline V gene. CDR3 region: CASSARDSTYNEQFF. As DNA, the CDR3 is TGTGCCAGCAGCGCACGGGACTCAACCTACAATGAGCAGTTCTTC.

The chain couples TRBV30 to TRBJ1-2, with TRBD1 matching over 9 bases. Germline trimming cut 1 base from V and 2 bases from J; bases unmatched to any gene: 2. Germline assignment: CDR1 GTSNPN and CDR2 SVGIG (reference sequence). The CDR3 covers 14 residues. The CDR3 region is CAWSEGTGNYGYTF. DNA of the CDR3: TGTGCCTGGAGTGAGGGGACAGGGAACTATGGCTACACCTTC.

The chain couples TRBV5-1 to TRBJ2-1; possible D gene TRBD1, 5 bases. The germline V and J ends were trimmed by 1 base and 6 bases, with 14 bases remaining between them. Germline-derived CDR1 and CDR2 are SGHRS and YFSETQ. This CDR3 spans 15 amino acids. CDR3 amino acids: CASSLIGVTSNEQFF. For the CDR3, the DNA is TGCGCCAGCAGCTTGATAGGGGTCACGTCCAATGAGCAGTTCTTC.

The chain employs TRBV3-1 and TRBJ2-7; 7 bases match TRBD1. Unmatched junction bases numbered 3, after V lost 0 bases and J lost 4 bases. The germline V gene encodes CDR1 LGHDT and CDR2 YNNKEL (reference sequence). The CDR3 sequence is 14 residues long. The CDR3 region is CASSQETGIYEQYF. CDR3 bases: TGTGCCAGCAGCCAAGAGACAGGGATATACGAGCAGTACTTC.

The CDR3 nucleotides are TGTGCCAGCAGTTTATGGGCAGACCTCACAGATACGCAGTATTTT. It specifies CASSLWADLTDTQYF. The chain recombines TRBV12-3 or TRBV12-4 with TRBJ2-3; D not resolved. The CDR3 loop spans 15 amino acids. The V and J ends lost 2 bases and 2 bases respectively, with 11 bases between them.

The chain joins TRBV24-1 to TRBJ2-3, with 8 bases that match TRBD1. Germline CDR1 and CDR2: KGHDR and SFDVKD. CDR3 length: 16 residues. J was trimmed by 2 bases and V by 2 bases; bases with no gene match: 5. CDR3 sequence (DNA): TGTGCCACCAGTGATTCCGGACAGGGAACCACAGATACGCAGTATTTT. It codes for CATSDSGQGTTDTQYF.

This clonotype was detected only a few times. The chain employs TRBV7-2 and TRBJ2-3; D remains unclear. Trimming pared 0 bases from V and 14 bases from J, leaving 18 bases between. The CDR3 covers 14 residues. Germline V CDR1 and CDR2: SGHTA, FQGNSA. CDR3 loop: CASSLALWPPYAYF. The CDR3 DNA is TGTGCCAGCAGCTTAGCGCTTTGGCCCCCATACGCGTATTTT.

This chain connects TRBV2 to TRBJ2-5; 7 nucleotides agree with TRBD1. Germline values: CDR1 SNHLY, CDR2 FYNNEI. The V gene end was trimmed by 3 bases and the J gene end by 3 bases; junction bases not matched to a gene: 1. CDR3 size: 13 residues. The CDR3 is CASSDDREETQYF. The DNA for the CDR3 is TGTGCCAGCAGTGATGACAGGGAAGAGACCCAGTACTTC.